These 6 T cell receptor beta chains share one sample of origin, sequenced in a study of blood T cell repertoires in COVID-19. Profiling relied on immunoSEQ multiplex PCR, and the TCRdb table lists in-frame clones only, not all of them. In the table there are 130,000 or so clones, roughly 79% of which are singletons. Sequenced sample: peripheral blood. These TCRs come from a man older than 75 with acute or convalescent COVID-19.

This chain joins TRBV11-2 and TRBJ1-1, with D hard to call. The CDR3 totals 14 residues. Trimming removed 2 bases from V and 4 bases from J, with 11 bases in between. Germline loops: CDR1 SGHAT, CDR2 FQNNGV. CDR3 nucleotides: TGTGCCAGCAGCTTAAGCGGGTTAAGCACTGAAGCTTTCTTT. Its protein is CASSLSGLSTEAFF.

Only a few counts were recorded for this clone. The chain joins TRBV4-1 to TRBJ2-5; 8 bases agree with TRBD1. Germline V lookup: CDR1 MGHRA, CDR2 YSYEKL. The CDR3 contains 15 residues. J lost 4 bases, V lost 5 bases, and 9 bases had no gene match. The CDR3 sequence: CASSGRTGTGETQYF. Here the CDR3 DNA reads TGCGCCAGCAGCGGCCGGACAGGGACTGGAGAGACCCAGTACTTC.

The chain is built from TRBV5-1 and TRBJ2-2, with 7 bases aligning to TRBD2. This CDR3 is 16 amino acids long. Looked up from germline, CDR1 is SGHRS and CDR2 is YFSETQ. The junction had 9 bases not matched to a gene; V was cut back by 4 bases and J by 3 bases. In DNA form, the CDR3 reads TGCGCCAGCAGCCCCCCCGGGGCGGGGGACACCGGGGAGCTGTTTTTT. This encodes CASSPPGAGDTGELFF.

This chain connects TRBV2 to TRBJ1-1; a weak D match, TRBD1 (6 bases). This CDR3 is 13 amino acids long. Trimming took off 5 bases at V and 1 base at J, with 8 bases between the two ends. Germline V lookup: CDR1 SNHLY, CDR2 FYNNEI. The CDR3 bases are TGTGCCAGCAGTTTACAGGGGAACACTGAAGCTTTCTTT. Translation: CASSLQGNTEAFF.

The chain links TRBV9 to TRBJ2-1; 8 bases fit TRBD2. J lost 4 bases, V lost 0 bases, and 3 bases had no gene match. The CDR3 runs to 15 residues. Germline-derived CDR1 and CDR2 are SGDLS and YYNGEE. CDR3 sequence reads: CASSVGGTRYNEQFF. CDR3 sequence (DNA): TGTGCCAGCAGCGTAGGGGGGACTAGGTACAATGAGCAGTTCTTC.

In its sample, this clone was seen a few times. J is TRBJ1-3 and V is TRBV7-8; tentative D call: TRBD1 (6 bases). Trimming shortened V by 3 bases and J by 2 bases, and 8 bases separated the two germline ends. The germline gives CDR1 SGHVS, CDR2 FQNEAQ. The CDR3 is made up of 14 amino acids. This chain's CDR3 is CASSFSGAGNTIYF. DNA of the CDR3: TGTGCCAGCAGCTTTTCAGGGGCTGGAAACACCATATATTTT.